Reported below is one T cell receptor beta chain. This receptor's antigen is unknown. Within one base of it there is no much larger clone, and no base qualities were kept. The data derive from a study of blood T cell repertoires in COVID-19 (dated by TCRdb to between 2020 and 2021). About the full investigation: The collaborator samples originated in the United States, Italy and Spain and spanned the acute and convalescent phases of COVID-19. Samples were obtained from the ongoing ImmuneRACE study (first 160 participants) and from over 1,000 subjects provided by 6 global collaborators. Deeply sampled blood TCRbeta repertoires from subjects exposed to, actively infected with, or recovered from COVID-19 were included in the dataset. Nearly every sample came with metadata listing a de-identified subject ID, COVID-19 status, age in years and sex. The repertoires were released in a freely available public database intended as a resource for research on the immune response to SARS-CoV-2. The material from the prospective study consisted of cDNA or gDNA derived from T cells, B-cell-depleted T cells, or PBMCs. Where available, HLA class I and class II types were obtained from metadata supplied by the sample provider rather than from assay-based typing.

Each collaborating institution followed its own protocols to collect whole blood in K2EDTA tubes. Collaborator samples were shipped for TCRbeta analysis as frozen whole blood, isolated PBMCs, or DNA extracted from either sample type. What the research found in general, with its limitations: The quantity of clinical and demographic metadata differed by source and by participant and was supplied without curation.

TCRbeta CDR3 regions were amplified from genomic DNA by means of the immunoSEQ Assay, a bias-controlled multiplex PCR. The original methods were these. The number of nucleated cells in each sample was estimated from the amplification of reference gene primers within the assay. To quantify the absolute abundance of each unique TCRbeta CDR3 rearrangement, sequence reads were collapsed and filtered. For each sample, productive Simpson clonality was calculated as the square root of Simpson's diversity index across productive rearrangements. TCRdb carries this immuneACCESS record with in-frame sequences only. Its versions omit some clonotypes, under half of them owing to an unresolved V gene in the studies checked, with the rest unexplained. V and J calls and clone size are as listed in that table; D and trimming were resolved from the DNA. A total of about 190,000 clones appear in this sample, around 86% of them only once. Of the sample, around 7% falls within the top ten clones.

The CDR3, cysteine through phenylalanine, is 16 amino acids long. Only the CDR3 portion is preserved as DNA: 48 bases, with reading frame beginning at the first base. The trim is 4 bases for V and 1 base for J, with a gap of 16 bases between the germline ends. Sequences LNHDA (CDR1) and SQIVND (CDR2) are obtained from the germline V gene (reference sequence). Material: peripheral blood. This receptor was taken from a man in his forties with acute or convalescent COVID-19. This chain is built from TRBV19 and TRBJ1-2; a weak D assignment points to TRBD1 (6 bases agree). The nucleotides are TGTGCCAGTAGTACCCCGGCGGGCAGGGGTAACTATGGCTACACCTTC. Translated, it gives CASSTPAGRGNYGYTF. Full variable domain (CDR3 extended with the reference TRBV19 and TRBJ1-2 proteins): DGGITQSPKYLFRKEGQNVTLSCEQNLNHDAMYWYRQDPGQGLRLIYYSQIVNDFQKGDIAEGYSVSREKKESFPLTVTSAQKNPTAFYLCASSTPAGRGNYGYTFGSGTRLTVV.